This T cell receptor (beta chain) originates from a study of T-cell reconstitution after alpha-beta-depleted transplantation in children. Overall study results and limits: Reported findings indicate that, about two months after transplant, alpha-beta T cells came from several hundred expanded clones, which were derived from non-depleted graft cells.

The junction had 2 bases not matched to a gene; V was cut back by 0 bases and J by 0 bases. There are 17 residues in the CDR3. Germline V gene data show CDR1 as SGHTA and CDR2 as FQGNSA. In this sample, this clonotype turned up a few times. Its matching antigen is unknown. The TCRbeta library was prepared with unique molecular identifiers. Each CDR3 protein gets one entry after TCRdb re-called the PCR reads with MiXCR. The sample has 300,000 to 350,000 distinct CDR3 sequences, around 15% seen once. The receptor's source is a male patient between 2 and 10 years old who had a stem cell transplant for acute lymphoblastic leukemia, so the T cells may come from the graft donor. The chain links TRBV7-2 to TRBJ2-1, with 10 bases identical to TRBD1. Sequencing used PBMCs, mostly from graft donor cells, obtained 360 days after TCRalphabeta/CD19-depleted stem cell transplant. This CDR3 reads CASSLADRGLSYNEQFF. The CDR3 coding sequence is TGTGCCAGCAGCTTAGCTGACAGGGGGCTCTCCTACAATGAGCAGTTCTTC.